This section outlines one T cell receptor (beta chain) sequence together with its context. Its antigen remains unknown. This CDR3 spans 14 amino acids. Germline assignment: CDR1 MNHEY and CDR2 SMNVEV (reference sequence). V was cut by 6 bases and J by 4 bases, with 15 bases left in between. The data derive from a study of cytomegalovirus exposure and HLA in healthy donors. Study-wide findings and caveats: As a later analysis showed, a missense DCLRE1C variant was linked to trimming of TCR beta V- and J-genes.

The PCR used 60 Vbeta and 13 Jbeta primers. TCRdb keeps only in-frame clones here, not all; method: immunoSEQ multiplex PCR. Its table records approximately 140,000 clones. The chain combines TRBV27 with TRBJ1-2; D is unresolved. The sample taken for sequencing was PBMCs. This sequence was found in a young woman in good health and CMV-seronegative. Written as DNA, the CDR3 is TGTGCCAGCAGCCAAAGCCGAGGATCCTATGGCTACACCTTC. It translates to CASSQSRGSYGYTF.